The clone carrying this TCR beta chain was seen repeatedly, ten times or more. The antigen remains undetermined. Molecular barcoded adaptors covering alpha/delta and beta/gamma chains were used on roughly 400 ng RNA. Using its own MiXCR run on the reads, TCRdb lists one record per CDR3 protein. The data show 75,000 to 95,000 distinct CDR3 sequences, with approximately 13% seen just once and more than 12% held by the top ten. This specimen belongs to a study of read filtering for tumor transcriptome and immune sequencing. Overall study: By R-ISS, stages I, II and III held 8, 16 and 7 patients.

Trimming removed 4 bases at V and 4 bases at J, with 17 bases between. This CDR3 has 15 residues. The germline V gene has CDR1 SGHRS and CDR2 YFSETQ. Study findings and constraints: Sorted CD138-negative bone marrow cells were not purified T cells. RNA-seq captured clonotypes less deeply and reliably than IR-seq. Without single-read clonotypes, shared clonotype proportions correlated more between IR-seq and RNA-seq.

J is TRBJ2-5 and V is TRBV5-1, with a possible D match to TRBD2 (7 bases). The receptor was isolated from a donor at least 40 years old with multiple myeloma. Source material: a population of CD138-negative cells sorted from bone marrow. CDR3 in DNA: TGCGCCAGCAGCGGGGGGGCGGGACGGAGAGAGACCCAGTACTTC. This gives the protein CASSGGAGRRETQYF. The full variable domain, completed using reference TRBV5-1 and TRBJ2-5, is KAGVTQTPRYLIKTRGQQVTLSCSPISGHRSVSWYQQTPGQGLQFLFEYFSETQRNKGNFPGRFSGRQFSNSRSEMNVSTLELGDSALYLCASSGGAGRRETQYFGPGTRLLVL.